The 22 T cell receptor beta chains presented below share a single source sample, sequenced in a study of blood T cell repertoires in COVID-19 (dated by TCRdb to 2019 to 2021). The library was obtained by the immunoSEQ multiplex PCR assay. This immuneACCESS table, as held by TCRdb, lists in-frame sequences with V and J called but not all clones. Of the missing ones, under half trace to an unresolved V gene in checked studies; the others have no known cause. This sample is represented by 150,000 to 200,000 clones; about 86% of them were singletons. The ten largest clones capture 7% to 8% of the sample. Material: peripheral blood. All receptors derive from a woman older than 75 in a cohort sampled during active or convalescent COVID-19.

The chain combines TRBV6-2 or TRBV6-3 with TRBJ1-5; 10 bases fit TRBD1. The germline CDR1 and CDR2 sequences are MNHEY and SVGEGT. The V segment lost 2 bases and the J segment 3 bases; nucleotides outside the gene matches: 4. The CDR3 extends over 16 amino acids. The CDR3 loop reads CASSYRDRGFNQPQHF. CDR3 DNA: TGTGCCAGCAGTTACAGGGACAGGGGTTTCAATCAGCCCCAGCATTTT.

This rearrangement joins TRBV5-1 to TRBJ2-2; D might be TRBD2 (6 bases). The length of the CDR3 is 13 residues. Germline V gene sequence: CDR1 SGHRS, CDR2 YFSETQ. Trimming took off 4 bases at V and 6 bases at J, with 10 bases between the two ends. CDR3 in amino acids: CASSVTSSGELFF. CDR3 sequence (DNA): TGCGCCAGCAGCGTGACTAGTTCCGGGGAGCTGTTTTTT.

This sequence joins TRBV24-1 and TRBJ2-5; D is unclear. Trimming took off 3 bases at V and 7 bases at J, with 5 bases between the two ends. CDR1 and CDR2 from the germline V gene are KGHDR and SFDVKD. This CDR3 spans 11 amino acids. Written as DNA, the CDR3 is TGTGCCACCAGTGATACTCGGACCCAGTACTTC. Residues: CATSDTRTQYF.

The genes are TRBV20-1 and TRBJ1-2; D is possibly TRBD1 (5 bases). The length of the CDR3 is 13 residues. Germline lookup yields CDR1 DFQATT and CDR2 SNEGSKA (reference sequence). Trimming took off 3 bases at V and 2 bases at J, with 10 bases between the two ends. The CDR3 DNA is TGCAGTGCTAGTCGGGGGGTGAACTATGGCTACACCTTC. Translation: CSASRGVNYGYTF.

The chain employs TRBV7-2 and TRBJ1-4; D unclear. V dropped 2 bases and J dropped 0 bases, with 10 bases sitting between them. The germline V gene encodes CDR1 SGHTA and CDR2 FQGNSA. This CDR3 contains 16 residues. Here the CDR3 DNA reads TGTGCCAGCAGCTTACGCAGAAGTCCAACTAATGAAAAACTGTTTTTT. Protein: CASSLRRSPTNEKLFF. Full variable domain (missing parts from reference TRBV7-2 and TRBJ1-4): GAGVSQSPSNKVTEKGKDVELRCDPISGHTALYWYRQSLGQGLEFLIYFQGNSAPDKSGLPSDRFSAERTGGSVSTLTIQRTQQEDSAVYLCASSLRRSPTNEKLFFGSGTQLSVL.

The J gene is TRBJ2-7, the V gene TRBV30; D unclear. This CDR3 comprises 13 residues. V gave up 1 base and J gave up 3 bases, with 10 bases separating them. CDR1 and CDR2 from the germline V gene are GTSNPN and SVGIG (reference sequence). CDR3 residues: CAWSDESHYEQYF. The CDR3 nucleotides read TGTGCCTGGAGTGACGAGAGTCACTACGAGCAGTACTTC.

This sequence joins TRBV6-1 and TRBJ1-3; 7 bases align to TRBD1. Germline values: CDR1 MNHNS, CDR2 SASEGT. Unmatched junction bases numbered 11, after V lost 0 bases and J lost 3 bases. This CDR3 is built from 18 residues. The CDR3: CASSEALQPTGSGNTIYF. In DNA form, the CDR3 reads TGTGCCAGCAGTGAAGCGCTTCAACCGACAGGGAGTGGAAACACCATATATTTT.

The V gene is TRBV9, the J gene TRBJ1-1; 7 nucleotides line up with TRBD1. Germline V gene data show CDR1 as SGDLS and CDR2 as YYNGEE. Trimming removed 3 bases from V and 10 bases from J; junction bases left unmatched: 12. The length of the CDR3 is 14 residues. This chain's CDR3 is CASSASTGNQGAFF. In nucleotides, the CDR3 is TGTGCCAGCAGCGCCTCGACAGGGAATCAGGGAGCTTTCTTT.

V gene TRBV27 combines with J gene TRBJ1-2; possible D gene TRBD1, 6 bases. This CDR3 region has 11 residues. The ends were cut back, 9 bases at V and 8 bases at J, with 13 bases in the middle. Germline V gene sequence: CDR1 MNHEY, CDR2 SMNVEV (reference sequence). Here the CDR3 DNA reads TGTGCCAGTGGACAGCCCAGGGGCTACACCTTC. This translates into CASGQPRGYTF.

The rearrangement uses TRBV5-8 and TRBJ1-1; 7 bases agree with TRBD1. V shed 0 bases and J 6 bases; nucleotides not matched to a gene: 2. The germline gives CDR1 SGHTS, CDR2 YDEGEE. The length of the CDR3 is 13 residues. CDR3 sequence (DNA): TGTGCCAGCAGCTTGGGTGACAGGGCTGAAGCTTTCTTT. Encoded protein: CASSLGDRAEAFF.

This clone appeared many times. This chain joins TRBV5-5 and TRBJ2-5; D may be TRBD1 (6 bases). The V end was cut by 4 bases, the J end by 0 bases, with 10 bases between. The CDR3 runs 14 residues. Germline V gives CDR1 SGHKS, CDR2 YYEKEE (reference sequence). Written as DNA, the CDR3 is TGTGCCAGCAGCGCAGGGGCCAACCAAGAGACCCAGTACTTC. Amino acids: CASSAGANQETQYF.

This sequence joins TRBV18 and TRBJ1-6, with TRBD1 identical over 7 bases. This CDR3 has 16 residues. Per germline, CDR1 KGHSH and CDR2 LQKENI. V shed 4 bases, J shed 5 bases, and the junction held 8 bases outside the gene matches. CDR3 protein: CASSLTGTADNSPLHF. In DNA, the CDR3 is TGTGCCAGCTCACTAACCGGGACAGCCGATAATTCACCCCTCCACTTT.

J is TRBJ1-4 and V is TRBV5-1; the match to TRBD1 covers 7 bases. Germline CDR1 reads SGHRS; CDR2 reads YFSETQ. This CDR3 is built from 14 residues. V was clipped by 0 bases and J by 7 bases; unmatched bases: 3. CDR3 loop: CASSLAGGSEKLFF. The DNA for the CDR3 is TGCGCCAGCAGCTTGGCAGGGGGAAGTGAAAAACTGTTTTTT.

This chain joins TRBV3-1 (or the pseudogene TRBV3-2) and TRBJ1-4, with 10 nucleotides matching TRBD1. After removal of 3 bases from V and 5 bases from J, the junction contained 15 bases not matched to a gene. The CDR3 extends over 19 amino acids. The germline V gene has CDR1 LGHDT and CDR2 YNNKEL (reference sequence). CDR3: CASSQPGTGELFLNEKLFF. CDR3 coding DNA: TGTGCCAGCAGCCAGCCTGGGACAGGGGAATTATTCCTGAATGAAAAACTGTTTTTT.

This clone was observed once. V gene TRBV19 combines with J gene TRBJ2-1, with a possible D match to TRBD1 (6 bases). The germline V and J ends were trimmed by 1 base and 3 bases, with 10 bases remaining between them. The CDR3 sequence is 15 residues long. Germline CDR1 is LNHDA and CDR2 is SQIVND (reference sequence). CDR3 in amino acids: CASSIAAGVYNEQFF. CDR3 sequence (DNA): TGTGCCAGTAGTATAGCCGCAGGGGTCTACAATGAGCAGTTCTTC.

The chain employs TRBV19 and TRBJ2-3, with 7 nucleotides matching TRBD1. Trimming took 3 bases from V and 0 from J; bases not matched to a gene: 3. Germline values: CDR1 LNHDA, CDR2 SQIVND (reference sequence). CDR3 length equals 15 residues. The CDR3 nucleotides read TGTGCCAGTAGTATCACAGGGGAGAGCACAGATACGCAGTATTTT. This translates into CASSITGESTDTQYF.

The CDR3 nucleotides read TGTGCCAGCAGTGAACGACGGACGGGGGACTCTGGGGCCAACGTCCTGACTTTC. It encodes CASSERRTGDSGANVLTF. The chain couples TRBV6-1 to TRBJ2-6; D perhaps matches TRBD2 (6 bases). CDR1 and CDR2 from the germline V gene are MNHNS and SASEGT. There are 18 residues in the CDR3. Between the trimmed V and J ends, which lost 2 bases and 0 bases, there was a span of 14 bases.

The V and J genes are TRBV15 and TRBJ2-7; D might be TRBD2 (6 bases). CDR1 and CDR2 from the germline V gene are LNHNV and YYDKDF (reference sequence). The CDR3 extends over 14 amino acids. The germline V and J ends were trimmed by 6 bases and 0 bases, with 12 bases remaining between them. CDR3 DNA sequence: TGTGCCACCAGGGGTAGCGGTAGCTCCTACGAGCAGTACTTC. Translating gives CATRGSGSSYEQYF.

The chain carries TRBV12-3 or TRBV12-4 and TRBJ1-3; TRBD1 is a possible D gene (5 bases). CDR3 length: 13 amino acids. V gave up 5 bases and J gave up 0 bases, with 5 bases separating them. The CDR3 loop is CASSDSSGNTIYF. In nucleotides, the CDR3 is TGTGCCAGCAGTGACAGCTCTGGAAACACCATATATTTT.

The V gene is TRBV4-1, the J gene TRBJ2-1; the D gene is possibly TRBD2 (6 bases). The germline V and J ends were trimmed by 1 base and 0 bases, with 13 bases remaining between them. CDR1 is MGHRA and CDR2 is YSYEKL in the germline V gene. This CDR3 is 17 amino acids long. The CDR3 spells CASSQGRGGSSYNEQFF. The CDR3 region has the DNA TGCGCCAGCAGCCAAGGACGTGGAGGGAGCTCCTACAATGAGCAGTTCTTC.

This chain links TRBV20-1 with TRBJ2-1; D remains ambiguous. This CDR3 comprises 11 residues. V gave up 3 bases and J gave up 8 bases, with 8 bases separating them. Germline V CDR1 and CDR2: DFQATT, SNEGSKA (reference sequence). CDR3 amino acids: CSASSEYEQFF. In DNA, the CDR3 is TGCAGTGCTAGTTCAGAATATGAGCAGTTCTTC.

This chain joins TRBV3-1 (or the pseudogene TRBV3-2) and TRBJ2-1; a possible D gene is TRBD2 (6 bases). The CDR3 contains 12 residues. The V gene lost 4 bases and the J gene lost 10 bases, with 11 bases spanning the gap. Looked up from germline, CDR1 is LGHDT and CDR2 is YNNKEL (reference sequence). The CDR3 protein is CASSPGTWEQFF. The CDR3 coding sequence is TGTGCCAGCAGCCCCGGGACTTGGGAGCAGTTCTTC.